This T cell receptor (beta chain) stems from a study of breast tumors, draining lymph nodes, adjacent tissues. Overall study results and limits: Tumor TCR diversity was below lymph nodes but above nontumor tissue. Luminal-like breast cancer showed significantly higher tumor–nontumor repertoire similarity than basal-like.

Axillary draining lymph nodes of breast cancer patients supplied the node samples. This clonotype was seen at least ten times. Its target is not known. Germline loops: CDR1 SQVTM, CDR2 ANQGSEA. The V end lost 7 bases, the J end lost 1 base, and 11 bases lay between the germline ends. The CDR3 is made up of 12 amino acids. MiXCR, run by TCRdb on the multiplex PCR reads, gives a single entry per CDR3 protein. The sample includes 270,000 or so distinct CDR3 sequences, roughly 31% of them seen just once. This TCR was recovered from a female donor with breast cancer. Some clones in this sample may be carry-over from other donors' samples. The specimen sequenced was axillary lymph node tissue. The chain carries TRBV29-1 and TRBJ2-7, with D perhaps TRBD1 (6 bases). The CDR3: CSALDRSYEQYF. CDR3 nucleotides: TGCAGCGCACTGGACAGATCCTACGAGCAGTACTTC.